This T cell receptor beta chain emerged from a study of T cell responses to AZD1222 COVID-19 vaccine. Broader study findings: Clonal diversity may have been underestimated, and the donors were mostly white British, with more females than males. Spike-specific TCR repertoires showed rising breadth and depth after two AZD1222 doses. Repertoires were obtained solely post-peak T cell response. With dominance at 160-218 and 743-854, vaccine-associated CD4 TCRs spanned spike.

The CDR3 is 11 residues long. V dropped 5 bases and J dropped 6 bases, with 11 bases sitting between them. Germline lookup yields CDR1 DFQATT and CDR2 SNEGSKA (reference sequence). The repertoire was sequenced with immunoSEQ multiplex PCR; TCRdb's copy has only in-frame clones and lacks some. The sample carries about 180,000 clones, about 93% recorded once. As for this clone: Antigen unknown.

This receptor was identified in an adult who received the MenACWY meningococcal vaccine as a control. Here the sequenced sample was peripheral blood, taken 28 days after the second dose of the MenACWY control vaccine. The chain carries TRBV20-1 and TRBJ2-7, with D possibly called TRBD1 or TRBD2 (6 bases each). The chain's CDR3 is CSAFKGGEQYF. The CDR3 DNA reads TGCAGTGCTTTCAAGGGGGGCGAGCAGTACTTC.